This TCR beta chain was retrieved from a study of regulatory T cells in long-lasting Graves disease. Time point reported: newly diagnosed GD, antithyroid drugs for less than 3 months. With RNA extracted from PBMCs as input, the TCR library was made. This clonotype was seen ten or more times. Arm-PCR of CDR3 regions and iRepertoire HTBI primers were used to build TCR beta libraries. TCRdb re-derived calls from the multiplex PCR reads in MiXCR, one entry per CDR3 protein. Counted here are approximately 350,000 distinct CDR3 sequences, around 15% occurring once; the ten biggest clones make up 30%. Germline trimming cut 1 base from V and 6 bases from J; bases unmatched to any gene: 4. The CDR3 sequence is 15 residues long. Germline V gives CDR1 SEHNR, CDR2 FQNEAQ (reference sequence). The same specimen was also included in a second study, on T cells in Graves' hyperthyroidism and ophthalmopathy.

The receptor was isolated from a man aged 40-49 years with Graves disease. This specimen was peripheral blood mononuclear cells (PBMCs), taken at new diagnosis, from a patient treated with antithyroid drugs. The chain links TRBV7-9 to TRBJ2-7; 12 nucleotides agree with TRBD1. The CDR3 nucleotides read TGTGCCAGCAGCTTAGGGGGGACAGGGGGCCTCGAGCAGTACTTC. Translated, it gives CASSLGGTGGLEQYF.